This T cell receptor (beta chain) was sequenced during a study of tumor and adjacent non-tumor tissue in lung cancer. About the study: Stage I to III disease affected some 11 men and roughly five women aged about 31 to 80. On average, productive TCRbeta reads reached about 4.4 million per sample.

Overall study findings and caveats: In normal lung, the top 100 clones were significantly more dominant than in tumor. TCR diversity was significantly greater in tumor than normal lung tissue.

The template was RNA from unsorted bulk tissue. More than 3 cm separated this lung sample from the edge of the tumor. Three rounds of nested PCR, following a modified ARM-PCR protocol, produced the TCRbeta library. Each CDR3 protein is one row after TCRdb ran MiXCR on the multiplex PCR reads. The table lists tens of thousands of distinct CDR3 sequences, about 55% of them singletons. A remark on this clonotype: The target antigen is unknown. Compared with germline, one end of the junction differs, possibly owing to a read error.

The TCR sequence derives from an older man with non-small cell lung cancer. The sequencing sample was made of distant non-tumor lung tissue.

CDR3 loop: CAIRSHPGRSMNTDAFF. The CDR3 DNA sequence: TGTGCAATCAGGTCCCATCCGGGACGGAGTATGAACACTGATGCTTTCTTT. This sequence joins TRBV10-3 and TRBJ1-1, with D possibly being TRBD1 (5 bases). The CDR3 spans 17 residues. Germline V gives CDR1 ENHRY, CDR2 SYGVKD.